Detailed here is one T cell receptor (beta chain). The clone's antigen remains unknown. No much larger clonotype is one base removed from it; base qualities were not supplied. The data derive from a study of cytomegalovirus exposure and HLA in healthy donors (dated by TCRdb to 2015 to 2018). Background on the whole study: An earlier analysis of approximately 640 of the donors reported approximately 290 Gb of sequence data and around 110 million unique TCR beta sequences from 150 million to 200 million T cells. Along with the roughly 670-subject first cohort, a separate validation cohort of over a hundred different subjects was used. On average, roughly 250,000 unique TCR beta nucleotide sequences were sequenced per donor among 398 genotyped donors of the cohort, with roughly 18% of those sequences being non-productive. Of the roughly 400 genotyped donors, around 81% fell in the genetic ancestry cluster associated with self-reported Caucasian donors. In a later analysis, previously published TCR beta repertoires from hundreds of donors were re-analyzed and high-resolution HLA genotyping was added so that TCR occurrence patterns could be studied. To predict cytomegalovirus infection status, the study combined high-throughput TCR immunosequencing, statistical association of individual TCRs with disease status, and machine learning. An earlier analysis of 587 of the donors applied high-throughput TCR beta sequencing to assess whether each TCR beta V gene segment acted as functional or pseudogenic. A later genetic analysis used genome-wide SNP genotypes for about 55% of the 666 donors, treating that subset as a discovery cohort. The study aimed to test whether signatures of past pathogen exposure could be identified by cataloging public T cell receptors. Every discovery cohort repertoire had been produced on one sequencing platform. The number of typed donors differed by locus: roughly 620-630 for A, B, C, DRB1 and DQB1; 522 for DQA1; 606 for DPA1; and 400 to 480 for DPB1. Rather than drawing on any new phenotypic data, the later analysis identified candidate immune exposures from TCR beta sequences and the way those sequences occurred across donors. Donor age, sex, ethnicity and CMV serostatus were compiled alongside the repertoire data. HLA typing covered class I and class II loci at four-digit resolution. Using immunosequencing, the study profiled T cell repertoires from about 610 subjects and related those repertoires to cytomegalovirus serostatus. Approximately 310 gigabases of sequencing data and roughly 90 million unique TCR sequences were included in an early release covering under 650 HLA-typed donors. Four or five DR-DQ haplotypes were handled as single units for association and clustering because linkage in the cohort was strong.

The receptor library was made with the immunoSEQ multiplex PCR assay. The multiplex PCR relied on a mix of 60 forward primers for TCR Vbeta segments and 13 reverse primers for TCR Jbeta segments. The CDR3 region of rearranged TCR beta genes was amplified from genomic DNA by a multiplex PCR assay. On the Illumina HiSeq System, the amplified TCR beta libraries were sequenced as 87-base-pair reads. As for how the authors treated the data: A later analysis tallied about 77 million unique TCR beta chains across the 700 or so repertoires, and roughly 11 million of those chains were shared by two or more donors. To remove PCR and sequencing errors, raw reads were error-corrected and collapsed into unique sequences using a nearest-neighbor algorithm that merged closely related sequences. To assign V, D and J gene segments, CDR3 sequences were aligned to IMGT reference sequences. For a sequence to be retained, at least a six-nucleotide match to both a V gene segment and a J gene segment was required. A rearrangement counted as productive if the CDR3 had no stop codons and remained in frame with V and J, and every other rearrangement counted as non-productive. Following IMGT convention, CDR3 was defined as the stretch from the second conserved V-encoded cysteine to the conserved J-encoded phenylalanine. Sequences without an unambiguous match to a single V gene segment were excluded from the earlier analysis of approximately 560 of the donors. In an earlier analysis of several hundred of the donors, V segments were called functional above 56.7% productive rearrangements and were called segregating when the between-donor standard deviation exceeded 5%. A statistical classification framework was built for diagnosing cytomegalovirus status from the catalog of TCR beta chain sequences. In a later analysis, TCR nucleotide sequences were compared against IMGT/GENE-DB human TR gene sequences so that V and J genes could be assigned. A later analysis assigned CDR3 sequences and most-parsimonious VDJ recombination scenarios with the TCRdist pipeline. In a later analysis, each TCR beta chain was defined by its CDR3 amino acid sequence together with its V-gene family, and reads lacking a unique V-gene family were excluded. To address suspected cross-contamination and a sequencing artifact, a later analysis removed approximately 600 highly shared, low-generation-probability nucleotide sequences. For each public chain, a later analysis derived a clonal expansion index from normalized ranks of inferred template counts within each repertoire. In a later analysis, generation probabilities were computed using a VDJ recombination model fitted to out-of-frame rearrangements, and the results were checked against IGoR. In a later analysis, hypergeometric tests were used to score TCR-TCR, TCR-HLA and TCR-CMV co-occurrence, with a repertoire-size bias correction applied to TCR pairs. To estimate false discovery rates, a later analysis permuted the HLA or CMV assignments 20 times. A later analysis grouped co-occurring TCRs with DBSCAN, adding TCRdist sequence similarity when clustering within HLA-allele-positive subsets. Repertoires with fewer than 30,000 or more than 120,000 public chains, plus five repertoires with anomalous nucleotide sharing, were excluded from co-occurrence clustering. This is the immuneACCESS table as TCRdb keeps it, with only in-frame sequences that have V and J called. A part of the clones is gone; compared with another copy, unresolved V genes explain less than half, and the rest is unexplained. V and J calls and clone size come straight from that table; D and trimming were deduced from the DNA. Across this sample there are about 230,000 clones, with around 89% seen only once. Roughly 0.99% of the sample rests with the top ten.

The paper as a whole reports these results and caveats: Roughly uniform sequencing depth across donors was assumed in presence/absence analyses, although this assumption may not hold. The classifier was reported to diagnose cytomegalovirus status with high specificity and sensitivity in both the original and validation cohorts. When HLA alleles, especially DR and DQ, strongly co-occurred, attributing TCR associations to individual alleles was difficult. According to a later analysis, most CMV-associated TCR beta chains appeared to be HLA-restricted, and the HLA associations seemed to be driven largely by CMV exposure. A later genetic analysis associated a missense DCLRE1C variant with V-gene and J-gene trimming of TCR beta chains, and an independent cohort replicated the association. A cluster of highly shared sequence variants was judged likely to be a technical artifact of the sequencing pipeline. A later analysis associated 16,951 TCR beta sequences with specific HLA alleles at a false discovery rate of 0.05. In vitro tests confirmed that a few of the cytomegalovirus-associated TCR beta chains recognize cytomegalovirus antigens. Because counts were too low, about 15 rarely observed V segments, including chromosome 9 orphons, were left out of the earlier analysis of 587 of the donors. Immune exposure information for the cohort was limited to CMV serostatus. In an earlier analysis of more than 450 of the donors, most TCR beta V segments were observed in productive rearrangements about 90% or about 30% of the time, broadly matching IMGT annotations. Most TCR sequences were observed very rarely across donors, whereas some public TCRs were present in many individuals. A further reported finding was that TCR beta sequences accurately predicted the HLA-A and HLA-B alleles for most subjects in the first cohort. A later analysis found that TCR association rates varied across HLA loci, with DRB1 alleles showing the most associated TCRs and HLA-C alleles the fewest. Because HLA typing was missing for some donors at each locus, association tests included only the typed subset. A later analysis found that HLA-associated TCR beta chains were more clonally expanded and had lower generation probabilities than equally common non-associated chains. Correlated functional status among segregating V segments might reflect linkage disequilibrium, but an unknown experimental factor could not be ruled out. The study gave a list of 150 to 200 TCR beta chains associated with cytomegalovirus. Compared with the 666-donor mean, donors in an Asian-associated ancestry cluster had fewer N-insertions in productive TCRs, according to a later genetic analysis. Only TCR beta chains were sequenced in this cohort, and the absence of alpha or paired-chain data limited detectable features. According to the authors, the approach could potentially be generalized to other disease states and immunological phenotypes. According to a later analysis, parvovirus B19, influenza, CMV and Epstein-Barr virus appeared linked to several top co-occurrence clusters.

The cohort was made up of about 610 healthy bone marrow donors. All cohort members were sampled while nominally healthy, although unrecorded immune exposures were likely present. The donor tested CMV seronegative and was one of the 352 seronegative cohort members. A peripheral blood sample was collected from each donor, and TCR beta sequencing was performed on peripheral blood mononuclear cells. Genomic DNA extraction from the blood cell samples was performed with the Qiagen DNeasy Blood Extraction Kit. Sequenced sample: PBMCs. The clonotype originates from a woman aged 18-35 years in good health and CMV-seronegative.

CDR3 region: CASSLQGAVAKNIQYF. The nucleotides read TGTGCCAGCTCACTACAGGGGGCCGTAGCCAAAAACATTCAGTACTTC. The V and J segments used are TRBV18 and TRBJ2-4, with 9 bases matching TRBD1. From cysteine to phenylalanine, the CDR3 is 16 amino acids long. The CDR3 DNA has 48 bases and is translated from base 1. The CDR1 and CDR2 encoded by the germline V gene are KGHSH and LQKENI. Trimming accounts for 4 bases at V and 0 bases at J, while the number of junction bases matched to no gene is 4.